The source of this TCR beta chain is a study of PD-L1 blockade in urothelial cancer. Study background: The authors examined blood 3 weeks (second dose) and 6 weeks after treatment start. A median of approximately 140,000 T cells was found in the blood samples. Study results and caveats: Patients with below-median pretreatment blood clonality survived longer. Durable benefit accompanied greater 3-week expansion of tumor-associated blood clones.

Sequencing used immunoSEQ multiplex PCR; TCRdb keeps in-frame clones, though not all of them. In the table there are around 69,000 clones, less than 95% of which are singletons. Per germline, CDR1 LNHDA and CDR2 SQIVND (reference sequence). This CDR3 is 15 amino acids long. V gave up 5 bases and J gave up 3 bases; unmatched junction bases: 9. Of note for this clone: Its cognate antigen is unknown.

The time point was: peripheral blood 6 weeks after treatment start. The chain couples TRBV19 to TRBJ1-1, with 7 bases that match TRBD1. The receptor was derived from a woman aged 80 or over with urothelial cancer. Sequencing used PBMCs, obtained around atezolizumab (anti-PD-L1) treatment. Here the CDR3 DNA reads TGTGCCAGTAGTGCGCGACAGGGTGGGGACACTGAAGCTTTCTTT. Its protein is CASSARQGGDTEAFF.